This T cell receptor (beta chain) was identified during a study of T cell repertoires in cytomegalovirus infection. This clonotype has ten or more counts. Its matching antigen is unknown. Using its own MiXCR run on the reads, TCRdb lists one record per CDR3 protein. The table shows 480,000 or so distinct CDR3 sequences, with around 10% occurring only once. Points from the study as a whole: HLA-C-restricted TCR beta clonotypes specific for CMV led the ex vivo response. People with CMV and the relevant HLA were identified by cumulative public TCR beta family frequency.

This TCR came from a human donor in good health (CMV status not recorded). Some clones in this sample may be carry-over from other donors' samples. Sequenced material: PBMCs.

The CDR3 spells CAISEIRDKSSYEQYF. The CDR3, as DNA: TGTGCCATCAGTGAGATTCGGGACAAGAGCTCCTACGAGCAGTACTTC. This sequence joins TRBV10-3 and TRBJ2-7, with D possibly TRBD1 on 6 matching bases. CDR1 and CDR2 (germline): ENHRY, SYGVKD. The CDR3 loop spans 16 amino acids. The V and J ends lost 2 bases and 0 bases respectively, with 14 bases between them.